One and the same sample provided the 26 T cell receptor beta chains below, sequenced in a study of T-cell memory formation after mild COVID-19. TCRdb used MiXCR to reprocess the 5' RACE reads, holding one entry per CDR3 protein. The sample includes 140,000 or so distinct CDR3 sequences, about 19% seen only once; the top ten take around 2.5%. Specimen: PBMCs or a T cell subset sorted from them (not recorded which). These receptors were obtained from an adult woman who had mild COVID-19 (a few samples of this study predate the infection). Cell type and time point are not known.

The gene calls are TRBV6-1 and TRBJ2-7; D unclear. Germline V lookup: CDR1 MNHNS, CDR2 SASEGT. This CDR3 has 14 residues. V was pared by 3 bases and J by 3 bases, with 12 bases between. CDR3 sequence reads: CASSELRPHYEQYF. CDR3 coding DNA: TGTGCCAGCAGTGAGCTGCGACCCCACTACGAGCAGTACTTC.

This rearrangement joins TRBV4-2 to TRBJ2-1, with 11 positions matching TRBD1. The V segment lost 3 bases and the J segment 6 bases; nucleotides outside the gene matches: 7. Germline CDR1 is LGHNA and CDR2 is YNFKEQ. This CDR3 comprises 16 residues. CDR3 sequence reads: CASSQEIGTGGNEQFF. The CDR3, as DNA: TGTGCCAGCAGCCAGGAAATCGGGACAGGGGGCAATGAGCAGTTCTTC.

In this sample, this clonotype turned up a few times. V usage is TRBV6-5 and J usage is TRBJ2-1, with TRBD1 matching over 8 bases. Losses at the gene ends were 5 bases for V and 1 base for J; bases not matched to a gene: 4. Germline V CDR1 and CDR2: MNHEY, SVGAGI. The CDR3 runs to 15 residues. The chain's CDR3 is CASSGTGGSYNEQFF. The CDR3 DNA is TGTGCCAGCAGTGGAACAGGGGGGTCCTACAATGAGCAGTTCTTC.

V gene TRBV20-1 combines with J gene TRBJ1-6; 12 positions match TRBD1. The CDR3 extends over 13 amino acids. CDR1 is DFQATT and CDR2 is SNEGSKA in the germline V gene (reference sequence). The trim removed 6 bases at V and 10 bases at J, leaving 4 bases unmatched. This CDR3 is CSAPGQGASPLHF. The CDR3 region has the DNA TGCAGTGCCCCGGGACAGGGGGCCTCACCCCTCCACTTT.

This clonotype was picked up a small number of times. This chain links TRBV5-1 with TRBJ2-5; D is possibly TRBD2 (5 bases). This CDR3 has 14 residues. In germline, CDR1 is SGHRS, CDR2 YFSETQ. The V end lost 2 bases, the J end lost 3 bases, and 11 bases lay between the germline ends. The CDR3 DNA reads TGCGCCAGCAGCTTAAACCTCGGGAAAGAGACCCAGTACTTC. This gives the protein CASSLNLGKETQYF.

There are a few counts of this clonotype. The CDR3 spells CASSPTVAYSPLHF. CDR3 coding DNA: TGTGCCAGCAGCCCTACAGTGGCGTATTCACCCCTCCACTTT. The chain combines TRBV28 with TRBJ1-6, with D hard to call. There are 14 residues in the CDR3. Trimming removed 6 bases at V and 8 bases at J, with 14 bases between. Germline CDR1 is MDHEN and CDR2 is SYDVKM.

This chain connects TRBV25-1 to TRBJ1-2; no clear D. Germline V gene lookup returns CDR1 MGHDK and CDR2 SYGVNS. V lost 1 base and J lost 4, with 10 bases in between. CDR3 length: 14 amino acids. The CDR3 protein is CASSELVKGYGYTF. CDR3 DNA: TGTGCCAGCAGTGAATTAGTAAAGGGCTATGGCTACACCTTC.

This chain joins TRBV7-2 and TRBJ2-1; TRBD2 agrees at 8 bases. Germline CDR1 is SGHTA and CDR2 is FQGNSA. This CDR3 comprises 15 residues. V was pared by 3 bases and J by 7 bases, with 8 bases of the junction left unmatched. The CDR3 DNA is TGTGCCAGCAGCTTCAGCGGGAGTGGTAGGAATGAGCAGTTCTTC. Protein sequence: CASSFSGSGRNEQFF.

This chain uses TRBV5-1 with TRBJ2-1, with no clear D. Germline-derived CDR1 and CDR2 are SGHRS and YFSETQ. Trimming stripped 0 bases from V and 3 bases from J, with 10 bases between. This CDR3 is built from 15 residues. CDR3 loop: CASSLGLDDYNEQFF. DNA for the CDR3: TGCGCCAGCAGCTTGGGACTTGACGACTACAATGAGCAGTTCTTC. Full variable domain (missing parts from reference TRBV5-1 and TRBJ2-1): KAGVTQTPRYLIKTRGQQVTLSCSPISGHRSVSWYQQTPGQGLQFLFEYFSETQRNKGNFPGRFSGRQFSNSRSEMNVSTLELGDSALYLCASSLGLDDYNEQFFGPGTRLTVL.

This clonotype has more than one count but fewer than ten. The V gene is TRBV9, the J gene TRBJ2-1; 7 positions agree with TRBD2. With 0 bases clipped from V and 4 bases from J, the junction kept 7 bases outside the gene matches. The CDR3 is 16 residues long. Germline V lookup: CDR1 SGDLS, CDR2 YYNGEE. The CDR3 DNA is TGTGCCAGCAGCGTAGCCACCGGGCGGGGGTACAATGAGCAGTTCTTC. Translation gives CASSVATGRGYNEQFF.

V is TRBV2 and J is TRBJ2-7, with a weak D call TRBD1 (7 bases). Germline V gives CDR1 SNHLY, CDR2 FYNNEI. This CDR3 has 13 amino acids. Trimming shortened V by 6 bases and J by 3 bases, and 12 bases separated the two germline ends. As DNA, the CDR3 is TGTGCCAGCAGGGAGGGGGCGAACTACGAGCAGTACTTC. Translation gives CASREGANYEQYF.

This clonotype has just a few counts. The chain recombines TRBV7-2 with TRBJ2-7; 8 nucleotides align to TRBD1. Looked up from germline, CDR1 is SGHTA and CDR2 is FQGNSA. The CDR3 sequence is 14 residues long. V dropped 4 bases and J dropped 6; count of bases not matched to a gene: 8. The CDR3 DNA reads TGTGCCAGCAGCTGGGACAGGCCCCCCGGCGAGCAGTACTTC. Its translation is CASSWDRPPGEQYF. The entire variable domain, with the rest obtained from reference TRBV7-2 and TRBJ2-7, is as follows: GAGVSQSPSNKVTEKGKDVELRCDPISGHTALYWYRQSLGQGLEFLIYFQGNSAPDKSGLPSDRFSAERTGGSVSTLTIQRTQQEDSAVYLCASSWDRPPGEQYFGPGTRLTVT.

The V call is TRBV5-1, the J call TRBJ1-2; no clear D gene. CDR3 size: 14 residues. Germline CDR1 SGHRS, CDR2 YFSETQ. V dropped 0 bases and J dropped 1 base, with 7 bases sitting between them. The CDR3: CASSLAEGNYGYTF. As DNA, the CDR3 is TGCGCCAGCAGCTTGGCCGAGGGTAACTATGGCTACACCTTC. The complete variable domain, with remaining parts taken from reference TRBV5-1 and TRBJ1-2, reads KAGVTQTPRYLIKTRGQQVTLSCSPISGHRSVSWYQQTPGQGLQFLFEYFSETQRNKGNFPGRFSGRQFSNSRSEMNVSTLELGDSALYLCASSLAEGNYGYTFGSGTRLTVV.

This chain uses TRBV10-3 with TRBJ2-7, with no clear D. V lost 2 bases and J lost 3, with 5 bases in between. Germline V gene sequence: CDR1 ENHRY, CDR2 SYGVKD. CDR3 length: 12 amino acids. Here the CDR3 DNA reads TGTGCCATCAGTGAGGGATTCTACGAGCAGTACTTC. It specifies CAISEGFYEQYF.

The chain has TRBV6-4 and TRBJ1-1; no clear D. This CDR3 contains 15 residues. Germline V gene lookup returns CDR1 MRHNA and CDR2 SNTAGT. V was trimmed by 4 bases and J by 0 bases, leaving 12 bases between them. The CDR3: CASSVTLLLNTEAFF. DNA of the CDR3: TGTGCCAGCAGTGTGACACTTCTCCTGAACACTGAAGCTTTCTTT.

The gene calls are TRBV9 and TRBJ2-5; 8 nucleotides line up with TRBD2. V was pared by 1 base and J by 4 bases, with 3 bases of the junction left unmatched. Per the germline V gene, CDR1 is SGDLS and CDR2 is YYNGEE. This CDR3 has 14 residues. The CDR3 region has the DNA TGTGCCAGCAGCGTATTCCGGGGGGGAGAGACCCAGTACTTC. It encodes CASSVFRGGETQYF.

This clonotype turned up a few times. This rearrangement joins TRBV29-1 to TRBJ2-3; 10 nucleotides align to TRBD1. CDR3 size: 15 residues. The V segment lost 0 bases and the J segment 4 bases; nucleotides outside the gene matches: 4. CDR1 SQVTM and CDR2 ANQGSEA come from the germline V gene. The CDR3 protein is CSVEDRDRGPDTQYF. CDR3 coding DNA: TGCAGCGTTGAAGATAGGGACAGGGGTCCAGATACGCAGTATTTT.

In this sample, this clonotype turned up a few times. The CDR3 sequence is CASSQRGWTVNTEAFF. The CDR3 nucleotides are TGTGCCAGCAGCCAGCGGGGATGGACAGTTAACACTGAAGCTTTCTTT. The chain is built from TRBV3-1 and TRBJ1-1, with a tentative D call TRBD1 (6 bases). CDR1 is LGHDT and CDR2 is YNNKEL in the germline V gene (reference sequence). The V gene lost 3 bases and the J gene lost 2 bases, with 16 bases spanning the gap. The length of the CDR3 is 16 residues.

This clonotype was seen only once. The gene calls are TRBV5-5 and TRBJ1-1; D ambiguous. Germline V CDR1 and CDR2: SGHKS, YYEKEE (reference sequence). The CDR3 has 14 amino acids. V was shortened by 0 bases and J by 3 bases, with 9 bases between the two germline ends. The CDR3 DNA sequence: TGTGCCAGCAGCTTGGATTCGGGTTACACTGAAGCTTTCTTT. Amino acid sequence: CASSLDSGYTEAFF.

V and J are TRBV6-6 and TRBJ1-2; D possibly corresponds to TRBD1 (6 bases). CDR1 and CDR2 from the germline V gene are MNHNY and SVGAGI (reference sequence). This CDR3 comprises 15 residues. Trimming took 2 bases from V and 1 from J, leaving 11 bases between them. The CDR3 region is CASSYRQDSNYGYTF. The CDR3 DNA reads TGTGCCAGCAGTTACCGTCAGGACAGTAACTATGGCTACACCTTC.

This clonotype was seen a handful of times. The DNA for the CDR3 is TGTGCCAGCAGCTTAGGGCGGGCCTGGGAGACCCAGTACTTC. Amino acids: CASSLGRAWETQYF. The chain links TRBV11-2 to TRBJ2-5, with D possibly matching TRBD2 (5 bases). V lost 1 base, J lost 5 bases, and 11 bases lay in between. CDR3 size: 14 residues. Germline CDR1 is SGHAT and CDR2 is FQNNGV.

This sequence joins TRBV7-2 and TRBJ2-2; D remains unclear. Germline CDR1 and CDR2: SGHTA and FQGNSA. Trimming removed 5 bases at V and 3 bases at J, with 13 bases between. There are 15 residues in the CDR3. CDR3 nucleotides: TGTGCCAGCAGCCACAAGTTGGGGTACACCGGGGAGCTGTTTTTT. It yields the protein CASSHKLGYTGELFF.

This clonotype was seen only a few times. V is TRBV12-3 or TRBV12-4 and J is TRBJ1-6; D is possibly TRBD1 (5 bases). V gave up 5 bases and J gave up 7 bases, with 24 bases separating them. The CDR3 has 18 residues. CDR3 loop: CASSPNLGTESGNSPLHF. The CDR3 DNA follows: TGTGCCAGCAGTCCGAACCTCGGGACGGAGTCGGGGAATTCACCCCTCCACTTT.

The chain uses TRBV12-3 or TRBV12-4 and TRBJ1-1; D remains ambiguous. V lost 3 bases and J 0 bases, leaving 8 bases between the germline ends. The CDR3 is made up of 14 amino acids. CDR3 in amino acids: CASSLSNLNTEAFF. CDR3 DNA sequence: TGTGCCAGCAGTTTGTCTAACTTGAACACTGAAGCTTTCTTT.

This clonotype was counted a few times. This rearrangement joins TRBV20-1 to TRBJ2-1; D is uncertain. The CDR3 loop spans 13 amino acids. Per the germline V gene, CDR1 is DFQATT and CDR2 is SNEGSKA (reference sequence). Between the trimmed V and J ends, which lost 6 bases and 1 base, there was a span of 10 bases. CDR3 bases: TGCAGTGCGAGGACGGATTCCTACAATGAGCAGTTCTTC. It is translated as CSARTDSYNEQFF.

This clonotype showed up just a few times. V usage is TRBV12-3 or TRBV12-4 and J usage is TRBJ2-2, with 15 nucleotides matching TRBD2. The junction had 9 bases not matched to a gene; V was cut back by 2 bases and J by 2 bases. The CDR3 covers 20 residues. The CDR3 sequence is CASSLRKGTSGGRNTGELFF. CDR3 coding DNA: TGTGCCAGCAGTTTAAGAAAAGGGACTAGCGGGGGGCGTAACACCGGGGAGCTGTTTTTT.